This T cell receptor (beta chain) is drawn from a study of blood T cell repertoires in COVID-19. Whole-study context: PBMCs, B-cell-depleted T cells, or T cells provided the cDNA or gDNA that made up the material.

Some clones are missing from TCRdb's copy, which holds only in-frame ones; the method was immunoSEQ multiplex PCR. The sample contains about 300,000 clones, nearly 90% of which appear only once. The ends lost 7 bases at V and 0 bases at J; junction bases unmatched: 10. CDR1 is SGHAT and CDR2 is FQNNGV in the germline V gene. This CDR3 has 16 amino acids. For recovered donors of Cohort 3, there were two negative PCRs, clearance, or symptom resolution. The clonotype originates from a woman aged 25 to 45 who had recovered from COVID-19. The chain uses TRBV11-2 and TRBJ1-2, with 8 bases matching TRBD1. The specimen was PBMCs or T cells enriched from blood (not recorded which). The chain's CDR3 is CASTSIRQGSNYGYTF. The CDR3 DNA sequence: TGTGCCAGCACCTCTATACGACAGGGGTCTAACTATGGCTACACCTTC.